Listed here are 4 T cell receptor beta chains from one sample, sequenced in a study of T cell clonality in common variable immunodeficiency. Study-level findings and limits: Fewer deletions and N-nucleotide insertions were reportedly seen in common variable immunodeficiency TCR beta sequences.

These receptors are not linked to any known antigen. Using immunoSEQ multiplex PCR, the repertoire was profiled, and TCRdb retains in-frame clones only, with some absent. The sample shows some 25,000 clones, no singletons; the ten largest hold more than 20%. The sample was peripheral blood mononuclear cells. These receptors originate from a human donor with common variable immunodeficiency.

This clone was picked up many times. The CDR3 is CASSSQGEVEAFF. The sequenced CDR3 bases are TGTGCCAGCAGCTCACAGGGGGAGGTTGAA. The V gene is TRBV7-2, the J gene TRBJ1-1, with 8 bases matching TRBD1. The read terminates 3 residues ahead of where the CDR3 ends, so the germline J gene completes it. CDR1 is SGHTA and CDR2 is FQGNSA in the germline V gene. The length of the CDR3 is 13 residues. Trimming removed 4 bases from V and 7 bases from J; junction bases left unmatched: 5.

This clone has ten or more counts. The read finishes 3 residues shy of the CDR3 end, and the germline J gene is used to complete it. The chain has TRBV19 and TRBJ1-1; D might be TRBD1 (5 bases). This CDR3 spans 14 amino acids. CDR1 LNHDA and CDR2 SQIVND come from the germline V gene (reference sequence). The V gene lost 2 bases and the J gene lost 3 bases, with 10 bases spanning the gap. CDR3 DNA (partial): TGTGCCAGTAGTATACCAGGGTTTGACACTGAA. As protein: CASSIPGFDTE. The entire CDR3 reads CASSIPGFDTEAFF.

This clone came up many times. The sequence runs out 3 residues before the end of the CDR3; the remainder is reconstructed from the germline J gene. The chain is built from TRBV2 and TRBJ1-2; 9 positions agree with TRBD1. J gave up 5 bases and V 6 bases, and 10 bases lay outside the gene matches. This CDR3 is 15 amino acids long. The germline gives CDR1 SNHLY, CDR2 FYNNEI. The CDR3 bases that were read are TGTGCCAGCAGCCCTTTGACGGGGACAGGGTATGGC. This sequence encodes CASSPLTGTGYG. The complete CDR3 sequence is CASSPLTGTGYGYTF.

This clone was picked up many times. The CDR3 loop is CASSREGSNTGELFF. The part of the CDR3 DNA that was read is TGTGCCAGCTCACGGGAGGGGTCGAACACCGGGGAG. This chain joins TRBV18 and TRBJ2-2; TRBD2 matches at 7 bases. The read terminates 3 residues ahead of where the CDR3 ends, so the germline J gene completes it. CDR1 is KGHSH and CDR2 is LQKENI in the germline V gene. J gave up 0 bases and V 4 bases, and 2 bases lay outside the gene matches. CDR3 length: 15 amino acids.